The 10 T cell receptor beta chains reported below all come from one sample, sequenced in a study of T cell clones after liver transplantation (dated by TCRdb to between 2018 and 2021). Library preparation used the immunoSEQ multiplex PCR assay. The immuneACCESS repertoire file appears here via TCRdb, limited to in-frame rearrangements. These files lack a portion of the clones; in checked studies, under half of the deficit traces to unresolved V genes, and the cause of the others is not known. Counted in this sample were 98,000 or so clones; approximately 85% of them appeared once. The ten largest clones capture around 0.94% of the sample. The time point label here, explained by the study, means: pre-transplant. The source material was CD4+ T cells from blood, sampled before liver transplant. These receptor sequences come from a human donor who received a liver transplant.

CDR3 sequence reads: CAWASGGYQPQHF. Here the CDR3 DNA reads TGTGCCTGGGCTTCCGGGGGGTATCAGCCCCAGCATTTT. J is TRBJ1-5 and V is TRBV30, with D tentatively TRBD1 (5 bases). The CDR3 has 13 residues. The germline CDR1 and CDR2 sequences are GTSNPN and SVGIG (reference sequence). The ends were cut back, 5 bases at V and 5 bases at J, with 13 bases in the middle.

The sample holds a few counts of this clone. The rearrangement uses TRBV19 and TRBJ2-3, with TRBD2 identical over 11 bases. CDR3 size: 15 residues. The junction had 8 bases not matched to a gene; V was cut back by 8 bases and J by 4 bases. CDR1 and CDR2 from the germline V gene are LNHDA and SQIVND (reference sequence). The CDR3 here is CASRSTSGTSDTQYF. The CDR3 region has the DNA TGTGCCAGTCGTTCGACTAGCGGGACTTCAGATACGCAGTATTTT.

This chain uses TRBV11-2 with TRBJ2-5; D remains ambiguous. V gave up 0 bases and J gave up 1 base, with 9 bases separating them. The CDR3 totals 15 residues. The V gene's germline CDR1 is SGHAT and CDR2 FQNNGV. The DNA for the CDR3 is TGTGCCAGCAGCTTAGATTTGCCATTCCAAGAGACCCAGTACTTC. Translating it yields CASSLDLPFQETQYF.

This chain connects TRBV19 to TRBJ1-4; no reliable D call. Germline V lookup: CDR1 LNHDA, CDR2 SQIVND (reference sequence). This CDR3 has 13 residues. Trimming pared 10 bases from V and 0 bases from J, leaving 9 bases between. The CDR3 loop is CATAISTNEKLFF. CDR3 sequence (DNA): TGTGCCACCGCCATCTCAACTAATGAAAAACTGTTTTTT.

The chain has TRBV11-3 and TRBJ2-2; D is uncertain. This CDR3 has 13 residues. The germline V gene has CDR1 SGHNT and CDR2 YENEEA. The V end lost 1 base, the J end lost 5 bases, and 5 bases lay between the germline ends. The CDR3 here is CASSLGATGELFF. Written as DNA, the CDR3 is TGTGCCAGCAGCTTAGGGGCTACCGGGGAGCTGTTTTTT.

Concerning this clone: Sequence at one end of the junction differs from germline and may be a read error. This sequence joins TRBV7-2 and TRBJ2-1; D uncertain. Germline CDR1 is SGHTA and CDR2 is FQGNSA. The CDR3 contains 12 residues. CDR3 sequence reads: CASSLVGQRWVF. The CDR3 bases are TGTGCCAGCAGCTTAGTCGGGCAACGATGGGTCTTC.

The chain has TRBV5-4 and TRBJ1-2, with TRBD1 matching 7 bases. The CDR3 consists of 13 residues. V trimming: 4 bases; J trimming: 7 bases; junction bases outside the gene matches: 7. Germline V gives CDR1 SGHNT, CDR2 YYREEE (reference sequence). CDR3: CASSHDRVSGYTF. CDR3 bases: TGTGCCAGCAGCCACGACAGGGTGTCTGGCTACACCTTC.

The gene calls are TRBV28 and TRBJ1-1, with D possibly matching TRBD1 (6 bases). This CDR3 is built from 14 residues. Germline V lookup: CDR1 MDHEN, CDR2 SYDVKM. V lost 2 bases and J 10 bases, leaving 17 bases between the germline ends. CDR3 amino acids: CASSLAIQGKRAFF. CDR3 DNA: TGTGCCAGCAGTTTAGCTATTCAGGGGAAAAGAGCTTTCTTT.

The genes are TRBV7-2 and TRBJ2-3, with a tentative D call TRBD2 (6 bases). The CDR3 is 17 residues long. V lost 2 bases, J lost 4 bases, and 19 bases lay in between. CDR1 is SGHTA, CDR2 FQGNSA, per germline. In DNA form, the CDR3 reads TGTGCCAGCAGCTTAAGGGGACGCTACGGAGGGGCAGATACGCAGTATTTT. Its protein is CASSLRGRYGGADTQYF.

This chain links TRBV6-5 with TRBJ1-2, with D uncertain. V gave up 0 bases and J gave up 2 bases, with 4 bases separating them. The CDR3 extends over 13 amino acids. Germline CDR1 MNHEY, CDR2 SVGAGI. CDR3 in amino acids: CASSYSTNYGYTF. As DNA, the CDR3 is TGTGCCAGCAGTTACTCGACAAACTATGGCTACACCTTC.